One sample yielded the 28 T cell receptor beta chains listed below, sequenced in a study of tumor and adjacent non-tumor tissue in lung cancer. The template was RNA from unsorted bulk tissue. The library came from three nested PCR rounds adapted from ARM-PCR protocols. In TCRdb, the multiplex PCR reads were re-called with MiXCR into one record per CDR3 protein. Among around 66,000 distinct CDR3 sequences, less than 80% were seen once, and the ten largest hold roughly 27%. Sequenced input: lung tumor tissue. The origin of the receptors is a man in his 60s with non-small cell lung cancer.

About this clonotype itself: One end of the junction does not line up with germline, which may come from a read error. The chain uses TRBV16 and TRBJ2-1; D gene uncertain. Germline CDR1 KGHSY, CDR2 FQNENV. The CDR3 covers 11 residues. CDR3 in amino acids: CTSSPNNDQFF. DNA for the CDR3: TGTACCAGCAGCCCCAACAATGACCAGTTCTTC.

Remarks on this clonotype: The junction departs from the called germline gene at one end, perhaps through a read error. J is TRBJ2-5 and V is TRBV11-3; D might be TRBD1 or TRBD2, each matching 5 bases. CDR3 length: 13 residues. The V gene's germline CDR1 is SGHNT and CDR2 YENEEA. Here the CDR3 DNA reads TGTGCCAGCAGTCTCGGGGACCAAGAGACCCAGTATTTC. It translates to CASSLGDQETQYF. The variable domain in full, completed from reference TRBV11-3 and TRBJ2-5, reads EAGVVQSPRYKIIEKKQPVAFWCNPISGHNTLYWYLQNLGQGPELLIRYENEEAVDDSQLPKDRFSAERLKGVDSTLKIQPAELGDSAVYLCASSLGDQETQYFGPGTRLLVL.

For this clonotype: One end of the junction is discordant with germline, which a read error may explain. The chain carries TRBV5-4 and TRBJ2-3; 8 positions match TRBD2. CDR3 length: 16 residues. Per the germline V gene, CDR1 is SGHNT and CDR2 is YYREEE (reference sequence). The CDR3 nucleotides are TGTGCCAGCAACCCTATCGAGCGGGAGCCGGGATATACGCAGTTTTTT. It specifies CASNPIEREPGYTQFF.

The sample holds one count of this clonotype. It may be a read error: a sequence one base away is much more abundant. The rearrangement uses TRBV7-8 and TRBJ2-7; D is possibly TRBD2 (6 bases). V gave up 3 bases and J gave up 7 bases, with 13 bases separating them. Germline V lookup: CDR1 SGHVS, CDR2 FQNEAQ. The CDR3 totals 13 residues. In DNA form, the CDR3 reads TGTGCCAGCAGCTTGGCCGGGAGACAAGAGCAGTACTTC. Translated, it gives CASSLAGRQEQYF.

Worth noting for this clonotype: At one of its ends the junction is not consistent with the germline gene, which may arise from a read error. This sequence joins TRBV29-1 and TRBJ2-2; D could derive from TRBD1 or TRBD2 (5 bases each). The CDR3 totals 12 residues. The germline CDR1 and CDR2 sequences are SQVTM and ANQGSEA. CDR3 amino acids: CSVERGIGELIF. Written as DNA, the CDR3 is TGCAGCGTTGAGAGGGGCATCGGGGAGCTGATTTTT.

This clonotype was seen ten or more times. This chain uses TRBV20-1 with TRBJ2-7; D is perhaps TRBD2 (5 bases). Looked up from germline, CDR1 is DFQATT and CDR2 is SNEGSKA (reference sequence). The CDR3 covers 16 residues. The V and J ends lost 0 bases and 2 bases respectively, with 17 bases between them. CDR3 amino acids: CSARDVPRDLTYEQYF. CDR3 sequence (DNA): TGCAGTGCTAGAGACGTTCCCCGGGATCTTACCTACGAGCAGTACTTC.

To note about this clonotype: A much larger clone lies a single base off, so this may be a read error. The conserved phenylalanine or tryptophan normally closing the CDR3 is absent here, so this likely arose from a read error. J is TRBJ2-7 and V is TRBV6-5, with TRBD2 identical over 7 bases. The CDR3 is 15 residues long. The V gene end was trimmed by 0 bases and the J gene end by 4 bases; junction bases not matched to a gene: 6. Per the germline V gene, CDR1 is MNHEY and CDR2 is SVGAGI. The chain's CDR3 is CASSYSRREGYEQYL. The CDR3 bases are TGTGCCAGCAGTTACTCGAGGAGGGAGGGATACGAGCAGTACCTC.

V and J are TRBV10-3 and TRBJ2-7, with D maybe TRBD2 (6 bases). The germline CDR1 and CDR2 sequences are ENHRY and SYGVKD. The CDR3 is 14 residues long. The V gene lost 5 bases and the J gene lost 3 bases, with 14 bases spanning the gap. CDR3 residues: CAISNLAGCYEQYF. The CDR3 nucleotides are TGTGCCATCAGTAACCTGGCGGGATGCTACGAGCAGTACTTC.

This clonotype was picked up one time. J is TRBJ2-5 and V is TRBV7-2; possible D gene TRBD2, 6 bases. Germline V gene sequence: CDR1 SGHTA, CDR2 FQGNSA. With 5 bases removed from V and 2 bases from J, the gap between germline ends came to 15 bases. The CDR3 sequence is 15 residues long. CDR3 loop: CASSRPRLVQETQYF. In nucleotides, the CDR3 is TGTGCCAGCAGCCGCCCCAGACTAGTACAAGAGACCCAGTACTTC.

As regards this clonotype: A junction boundary mismatches the germline segment, possibly from a read error. V gene TRBV20-1 combines with J gene TRBJ1-2; D ambiguous. The CDR3 consists of 13 residues. Germline V gives CDR1 DFQATT, CDR2 SNEGSKA (reference sequence). CDR3 in DNA: TGCAGTACTAGAACATGGGCTAACTATGGGTACACCTTC. Amino acid sequence: CSTRTWANYGYTF.

A note on this clonotype: One junction end does not reproduce the germline sequence, and a read error may be involved. The V and J genes are TRBV20-1 and TRBJ2-2; 7 bases are a match to TRBD1. The CDR3 contains 14 residues. The germline CDR1 and CDR2 sequences are DFQATT and SNEGSKA (reference sequence). CDR3 loop: CSDRRTGNTGELFF. The CDR3 nucleotides are TGCAGTGATAGACGGACAGGGAACACCGGGGAGCTGTTTTTT.

This clonotype was picked up a small number of times. The chain is built from TRBV11-1 and TRBJ2-3; the D is unclear. V lost 5 bases and J 6 bases, leaving 6 bases between the germline ends. This CDR3 comprises 11 residues. Looked up from germline, CDR1 is SGHAT and CDR2 is FQDESV (reference sequence). The CDR3 reads CASSPGDTQYF. CDR3 sequence (DNA): TGTGCCAGCAGCCCCGGGGATACGCAGTATTTT. The full variable domain, with the rest looked up from reference TRBV11-1 and TRBJ2-3, is EAEVAQSPRYKITEKSQAVAFWCDPISGHATLYWYRQILGQGPELLVQFQDESVVDDSQLPKDRFSAERLKGVDSTLKIQPAELGDSAMYLCASSPGDTQYFGPGTRLTVL.

The rearrangement uses TRBV10-3 and TRBJ2-7; TRBD1 agrees at 9 bases. V lost 5 bases and J lost 13; bases outside the gene matches: 18. The CDR3 consists of 15 residues. Looked up from germline, CDR1 is ENHRY and CDR2 is SYGVKD. The CDR3 bases are TGTGCCATCAGTAAACCGGACAGGGGTACCTACGAGTACTACTTC. It codes for CAISKPDRGTYEYYF.

Comments on this clonotype: With a much larger clone just one base away, this may be a read error. V usage is TRBV14 and J usage is TRBJ2-1; a weak D match, TRBD2 (6 bases). Germline CDR1 is SGHDN and CDR2 is FVKESK. Trimming took off 2 bases at V and 11 bases at J, with 13 bases between the two ends. The CDR3 is 13 residues long. The DNA for the CDR3 is TGTGCCAGCAGCCAATATAGGCGGGGAAAGCAGTTCTTC. This encodes CASSQYRRGKQFF.

The V and J genes are TRBV14 and TRBJ2-3, with TRBD1 as a possible D gene (5 bases). Germline CDR1 and CDR2: SGHDN and FVKESK. This CDR3 has 18 amino acids. Trimming took 2 bases from V and 5 from J, leaving 23 bases between them. The CDR3 loop is CASSQMGLGVADLDTQYF. CDR3 coding DNA: TGTGCCAGCAGCCAAATGGGGCTTGGAGTCGCAGACTTAGATACGCAGTATTTT.

Comments on this clonotype: A read error may produce the germline difference seen at one junction end. The chain has TRBV20-1 and TRBJ1-2; D is uncertain. The CDR3 is 13 amino acids. Germline V gene lookup returns CDR1 DFQATT and CDR2 SNEGSKA (reference sequence). The CDR3 nucleotides are TGCACTGCTAGGACCGGGGTCCGATATGGCTACACCTTC. Residues: CTARTGVRYGYTF.

The CDR3 DNA reads TGCAGTGCTCCGGGATTAGCGGTCCTGGGCTCGGGTGAGCAGTTCTTC. As protein: CSAPGLAVLGSGEQFF. The chain recombines TRBV20-1 with TRBJ2-1, with D perhaps matching TRBD2 (6 bases). Trimming cost V 5 bases and J 9 bases, with 26 bases left between them. The CDR3 contains 16 residues. CDR1 is DFQATT, CDR2 SNEGSKA, per germline (reference sequence).

This clonotype was picked up one time. The junction differs from germline at one of its ends, possibly a read error. The V gene is TRBV6-5, the J gene TRBJ2-7; TRBD2 matches at 12 bases. Germline V gene lookup returns CDR1 MNHEY and CDR2 SVGAGI. CDR3 length equals 15 residues. The DNA for the CDR3 is TGTGCCAACAGTTTGACTAGCGGGAGCTCCTACGAGCACTACTTC. Protein: CANSLTSGSSYEHYF.

The V gene is TRBV20-1, the J gene TRBJ2-2; TRBD1 is a possible D gene (6 bases). CDR3 length: 14 amino acids. Germline V CDR1 and CDR2: DFQATT, SNEGSKA (reference sequence). V was cut by 1 base and J by 8 bases, with 14 bases left in between. Here the CDR3 reads CSARGDIGSGELFF. The CDR3 region has the DNA TGCAGTGCTAGAGGGGACATTGGGTCGGGGGAGCTGTTTTTT.

The V and J genes are TRBV29-1 and TRBJ1-1; a weak D match, TRBD1 (5 bases). Trimming took 7 bases from V and 7 from J, leaving 16 bases between them. Germline CDR1 SQVTM, CDR2 ANQGSEA. The CDR3 has 12 residues. The CDR3 here is CSGGTGKNEAFF. For the CDR3, the DNA is TGCAGCGGGGGGACGGGGAAAAATGAAGCTTTCTTT.

Details on this clonotype: Compared with germline, one end of the junction differs, possibly owing to a read error. The V call is TRBV6-5, the J call TRBJ2-2; tentatively, D is TRBD1 or TRBD2 (6 bases each). The CDR3 loop spans 13 amino acids. Germline-derived CDR1 and CDR2 are MNHEY and SVGAGI. DNA for the CDR3: TGTACCAGTAGCTACAAGGGGGGCGGGGAGCTGTTTTTT. It yields the protein CTSSYKGGGELFF.

The chain recombines TRBV5-1 with TRBJ2-1; 8 nucleotides agree with TRBD2. This CDR3 is built from 14 residues. Looked up from germline, CDR1 is SGHRS and CDR2 is YFSETQ. V gave up 8 bases and J gave up 8 bases; unmatched junction bases: 12. CDR3 nucleotide sequence: TGCGCCAGTAGACGCCAAAGCGGGAGCGATGAGCAGTTCTTC. Translation gives CASRRQSGSDEQFF.

The rearrangement joins TRBV20-1 to TRBJ1-1; TRBD1 aligns across 8 bases. V shed 7 bases and J 0 bases; nucleotides not matched to a gene: 10. The CDR3 consists of 15 residues. CDR1 DFQATT and CDR2 SNEGSKA come from the germline V gene (reference sequence). In DNA form, the CDR3 reads TGCAGTGGGAGAAGGACAGGGCTGATGAACACTGAAGCTTTCTTT. Translating gives CSGRRTGLMNTEAFF.

CDR3 residues: CAGSLSGHGETQYF. The CDR3 DNA is TGTGCCGGTAGTTTAAGCGGGCACGGGGAGACCCAGTACTTC. The chain links TRBV12-3 or TRBV12-4 to TRBJ2-5, with D maybe TRBD2 (6 bases). Trimming cost V 11 bases and J 5 bases, with 21 bases left between them. This CDR3 region has 14 residues.

About this clonotype itself: A junction end diverges from the germline sequence, so it may reflect a read error. The V and J genes are TRBV5-4 and TRBJ2-1; 7 bases match TRBD2. CDR1 is SGHNT, CDR2 YYREEE, per germline (reference sequence). The CDR3 covers 13 residues. As DNA, the CDR3 is TGTACAACCAGCGGGGCCCCCATGAATGAACAGTTCTTC. It specifies CTTSGAPMNEQFF.

As for this clonotype: The junction shows a germline mismatch at one end, possibly a read error. This chain connects TRBV20-1 to TRBJ2-5; the D gene could be TRBD1 or TRBD2 (6 bases each). Germline V CDR1 and CDR2: DFQATT, SNEGSKA (reference sequence). This CDR3 is 15 amino acids long. The CDR3 is CNARNRGRGYETQYF. For the CDR3, the DNA is TGCAATGCTAGAAATCGGGGGCGAGGGTACGAGACCCAGTACTTC.

Comments on this clonotype: A junction boundary mismatches the germline segment, possibly from a read error. The chain links TRBV20-1 to TRBJ1-5; weak D call: TRBD1 (5 bases). Germline lookup yields CDR1 DFQATT and CDR2 SNEGSKA (reference sequence). The CDR3 is 13 amino acids. The DNA for the CDR3 is TGCACTGCTCCCCAAGGCAGGGATAAGCCCCAGCATTTT. Amino acids: CTAPQGRDKPQHF.

This clonotype has only one observation. The rearrangement uses TRBV12-2 and TRBJ1-5. TRBV12-2 counts as a pseudogene. The CDR3 length is 15 residues. The CDR3 protein is CAGRLARFRNQPQHF. The CDR3 DNA reads as TGTGCAGGTCGCTTAGCCCGTTTTCGCAATCAGCCCCAGCATTTT.